Listed here are 24 T cell receptor beta chains from one sample, sequenced in a study of cytomegalovirus exposure and HLA in healthy donors. It was with 60 Vbeta and 13 Jbeta primers that the PCR ran. Produced via immunoSEQ multiplex PCR; TCRdb's table is partial and in-frame only. This repertoire shows some 150,000 clones, roughly three fifths found once; its top ten account for 2% to 2.5%. The sample comprised PBMCs. All receptors come from a woman aged 40 to 55 in good health and CMV-seronegative.

This clone has just a few counts. V usage is TRBV6-1 and J usage is TRBJ1-5; D might be TRBD1 (5 bases). Germline CDR1 MNHNS, CDR2 SASEGT. Trimming shortened V by 3 bases and J by 3 bases, and 9 bases separated the two germline ends. This CDR3 region has 14 residues. CDR3 nucleotides: TGTGCCAGCAGTGAGGGGCAGGACAATCAGCCCCAGCATTTT. It specifies CASSEGQDNQPQHF.

This clone was counted only a few times. The CDR3 protein is CASSLGYWGQEAFF. The CDR3 DNA reads TGTGCCAGCAGCTTAGGGTATTGGGGACAAGAAGCTTTCTTT. This rearrangement joins TRBV7-2 to TRBJ1-1; TRBD1 might be the D (6 bases). CDR3 size: 14 residues. Trimming took 1 base from V and 8 from J, leaving 14 bases between them. Germline values: CDR1 SGHTA, CDR2 FQGNSA.

There are a few counts of this clone. The chain uses TRBV18 and TRBJ1-2; no definite D call. The CDR3 consists of 13 residues. Germline CDR1 is KGHSH and CDR2 is LQKENI. The V and J ends lost 6 bases and 8 bases respectively, with 16 bases between them. The CDR3 DNA reads TGTGCCAGCTCCACGGGGTACAGTAGGGGCTACACCTTC. It yields the protein CASSTGYSRGYTF. The variable domain in full, with the rest retrieved from reference TRBV18 and TRBJ1-2, is NAGVMQNPRHLVRRRGQEARLRCSPMKGHSHVYWYRQLPEEGLKFMVYLQKENIIDESGMPKERFSAEFPKEGPSILRIQQVVRGDSAAYFCASSTGYSRGYTFGSGTRLTVV.

The CDR3 nucleotides are TGTGCCAGCAGCTTTAGGGGGGAGACCCAGTACTTC. It is translated as CASSFRGETQYF. The rearrangement joins TRBV11-3 to TRBJ2-5; a weak D match, TRBD1 (6 bases). CDR1 and CDR2 (germline): SGHNT, YENEEA. Between the trimmed V and J ends, which lost 3 bases and 5 bases, there was a span of 7 bases. The CDR3 has 12 amino acids.

On this clone: This CDR3 is also generated by other DNA sequences in the sample. V is TRBV19 and J is TRBJ1-6; 9 positions agree with TRBD1. The J segment lost 10 bases and the V segment lost 7 bases, leaving 8 bases of the junction unmatched. From germline, CDR1 is LNHDA and CDR2 SQIVND (reference sequence). The CDR3 spans 14 residues. CDR3 DNA: TGTGCCAGTACCGGACAGGGGAAAGGATCACCCCTCCACTTT. Amino acid sequence: CASTGQGKGSPLHF.

In this sample, this clone turned up a few times. This chain links TRBV4-2 with TRBJ1-1; 7 bases are shared with TRBD1. Germline V CDR1 and CDR2: LGHNA, YNFKEQ. The CDR3 runs to 17 residues. Germline trimming cut 1 base from V and 1 base from J; bases unmatched to any gene: 9. CDR3 protein: CASSQGLTGETNTEAFF. Written as DNA, the CDR3 is TGTGCCAGCAGCCAAGGTCTTACAGGGGAGACGAACACTGAAGCTTTCTTT.

This clone was detected only a few times. V and J are TRBV9 and TRBJ1-5; D ambiguous. This CDR3 is 13 amino acids long. Looked up from germline, CDR1 is SGDLS and CDR2 is YYNGEE. V lost 0 bases and J lost 5, with 6 bases in between. As DNA, the CDR3 is TGTGCCAGCAGCGTAGATACTTATCAGCCCCAGCATTTT. It encodes CASSVDTYQPQHF.

V gene TRBV5-1 combines with J gene TRBJ2-5; D gene ambiguous. CDR1 is SGHRS and CDR2 is YFSETQ in the germline V gene. The CDR3 has 12 amino acids. V was clipped by 2 bases and J by 1 base, with 3 bases between them. The CDR3 sequence is CASSFLQETQYF. DNA of the CDR3: TGCGCCAGCAGCTTCCTCCAAGAGACCCAGTACTTC.

The chain couples TRBV7-2 to TRBJ2-7; 7 nucleotides line up with TRBD2. The CDR3 is 15 residues long. The V segment lost 1 base and the J segment 2 bases; nucleotides outside the gene matches: 5. From germline, CDR1 is SGHTA and CDR2 FQGNSA. CDR3 in DNA: TGTGCCAGCAGCTTAGGGGCGGGGGAGCCCTACGAGCAGTACTTC. It is translated as CASSLGAGEPYEQYF.

On this clone: At one end, the junction sequence differs from germline, possibly due to a read error. The same CDR3 arises from other DNA sequences in this sample as well. CDR3 sequence (DNA): TGTGCCAGCAGACAGGGGGCAAGTGAAAAACTGTTCTTT. Protein product: CASRQGASEKLFF. The chain employs TRBV2 and TRBJ1-4, with TRBD1 matching over 9 bases. The germline CDR1 and CDR2 sequences are SNHLY and FYNNEI. The CDR3 extends over 13 amino acids.

The chain joins TRBV27 to TRBJ2-1, with D uncertain. Germline loops: CDR1 MNHEY, CDR2 SMNVEV (reference sequence). This CDR3 has 12 residues. Trimming shortened V by 2 bases and J by 7 bases, and 6 bases separated the two germline ends. The CDR3 loop reads CASSLNGNEQFF. The DNA for the CDR3 is TGTGCCAGCAGTTTAAACGGGAATGAGCAGTTCTTC.

This clone was found a few times. The chain joins TRBV14 to TRBJ1-1; D call uncertain. The V gene's germline CDR1 is SGHDN and CDR2 FVKESK. Between the trimmed V and J ends, which lost 4 bases and 1 base, there was a span of 10 bases. The CDR3 runs to 14 residues. This chain's CDR3 is CASSPSGKNTEAFF. The DNA for the CDR3 is TGTGCCAGCAGCCCTTCCGGTAAGAACACTGAAGCTTTCTTT.

This clone was counted a few times. This sequence joins TRBV5-1 and TRBJ1-6, with TRBD1 matching 10 bases. This CDR3 contains 15 residues. Germline V gene lookup returns CDR1 SGHRS and CDR2 YFSETQ. J gave up 7 bases and V 4 bases, and 5 bases lay outside the gene matches. CDR3 region: CASSPTGGANSPLHF. CDR3 nucleotides: TGCGCCAGCAGCCCGACAGGGGGCGCGAATTCACCCCTCCACTTT. Full variable domain (rest looked up from reference TRBV5-1 and TRBJ1-6): KAGVTQTPRYLIKTRGQQVTLSCSPISGHRSVSWYQQTPGQGLQFLFEYFSETQRNKGNFPGRFSGRQFSNSRSEMNVSTLELGDSALYLCASSPTGGANSPLHFGNGTRLTVT.

The chain carries TRBV6-1 and TRBJ2-7; a weak D match, TRBD1 (5 bases). Trimming shortened V by 2 bases and J by 2 bases, and 10 bases separated the two germline ends. This CDR3 has 14 residues. Germline V gene data show CDR1 as MNHNS and CDR2 as SASEGT. As DNA, the CDR3 is TGTGCCAGCAGTGAAACAGGATCTGCCTACGAGCAGTACTTC. Translated: CASSETGSAYEQYF.

This clone was seen a few times. The rearrangement joins TRBV11-2 to TRBJ1-1, with no clear D. This CDR3 has 15 residues. The germline gives CDR1 SGHAT, CDR2 FQNNGV. V was trimmed by 5 bases and J by 4 bases, leaving 17 bases between them. The CDR3 sequence: CASSQIRWASTEAFF. The DNA for the CDR3 is TGTGCCAGCAGCCAGATCCGTTGGGCCAGCACTGAAGCTTTCTTT.

This clone was detected a few times. This chain uses TRBV5-1 with TRBJ2-3; 12 nucleotides align to TRBD2. The CDR3 sequence is 16 residues long. Germline CDR1 reads SGHRS; CDR2 reads YFSETQ. V was clipped by 3 bases and J by 1 base; unmatched bases: 3. CDR3 DNA: TGCGCCAGCAGCTACCGGACTAGCGGGGGCACAGATACGCAGTATTTT. Protein sequence: CASSYRTSGGTDTQYF.

The CDR3 is CASSLTGGGEKLFF. The CDR3 region has the DNA TGTGCCAGCAGTCTAACAGGGGGCGGAGAAAAACTGTTTTTT. V gene TRBV27 combines with J gene TRBJ1-4; 9 positions match TRBD1. CDR3 length: 14 residues. Germline CDR1 reads MNHEY; CDR2 reads SMNVEV (reference sequence). Germline trimming cut 5 bases from V and 8 bases from J; bases unmatched to any gene: 6.

The chain recombines TRBV18 with TRBJ2-7, with D uncertain. Germline CDR1 reads KGHSH; CDR2 reads LQKENI. Trimming took off 3 bases at V and 1 base at J, with 7 bases between the two ends. CDR3 length equals 13 residues. The CDR3 sequence is CASSPPQSYEQYF. DNA for the CDR3: TGTGCCAGCTCACCCCCACAATCCTACGAGCAGTACTTC.

V usage is TRBV27 and J usage is TRBJ1-1; no firm D call. The CDR3 extends over 18 amino acids. Between the trimmed V and J ends, which lost 4 bases and 2 bases, there was a span of 23 bases. Germline CDR1 and CDR2: MNHEY and SMNVEV (reference sequence). In DNA form, the CDR3 reads TGTGCCAGCAGTTCACTCTTGGGTTCGAGAGGAGCAAACACTGAAGCTTTCTTT. As protein: CASSSLLGSRGANTEAFF.

The rearrangement links TRBV28 to TRBJ1-5, with a possible D match to TRBD1 (5 bases). Trimming took off 6 bases at V and 5 bases at J, with 14 bases between the two ends. The germline gives CDR1 MDHEN, CDR2 SYDVKM. The CDR3 contains 14 residues. CDR3 region: CASSSGYPDQPQHF. In DNA form, the CDR3 reads TGTGCCAGCAGCTCAGGGTATCCGGATCAGCCCCAGCATTTT.

The J gene is TRBJ1-2, the V gene TRBV5-8; the D gene is possibly TRBD1 (5 bases). This CDR3 contains 15 residues. The V end was cut by 2 bases, the J end by 0 bases, with 11 bases between. Germline CDR1 and CDR2: SGHTS and YDEGEE. DNA of the CDR3: TGTGCCAGCAGCTTTTTCACAGGACCTAACTATGGCTACACCTTC. Translation: CASSFFTGPNYGYTF. Filled out from reference TRBV5-8 and TRBJ1-2, the complete variable domain reads EAGVTQSPTHLIKTRGQQATLRCSPISGHTSVYWYQQALGLGLQFLLWYDEGEERNRGNFPPRFSGRQFPNYSSELNVNALELEDSALYLCASSFFTGPNYGYTFGSGTRLTVV.

CDR3 DNA: TGTGCCAGCAGCACCGCAGCGGGGAACACTGAAGCTTTCTTT. Amino acids: CASSTAAGNTEAFF. The chain recombines TRBV11-2 with TRBJ1-1, with D unresolved. CDR1 SGHAT and CDR2 FQNNGV come from the germline V gene. The CDR3 spans 14 residues. The ends were cut back, 5 bases at V and 1 base at J, with 11 bases in the middle.

The genes are TRBV7-2 and TRBJ2-5, with TRBD1 matching over 7 bases. The V gene's germline CDR1 is SGHTA and CDR2 FQGNSA. The CDR3 is 13 residues long. The V gene end was trimmed by 5 bases and the J gene end by 4 bases; junction bases not matched to a gene: 4. CDR3 nucleotides: TGTGCCAGCAGCCGGACAGGCGGAGAGACCCAGTACTTC. It translates to CASSRTGGETQYF.

This rearrangement joins TRBV19 to TRBJ1-5; 9 positions match TRBD1. V lost 5 bases, J lost 2 bases, and 4 bases stayed unmatched. This CDR3 region has 15 residues. CDR1 and CDR2 (germline): LNHDA, SQIVND (reference sequence). The chain's CDR3 is CASSPRTGGNQPQHF. DNA of the CDR3: TGTGCCAGTAGTCCCCGGACAGGGGGCAATCAGCCCCAGCATTTT.